The clone carrying this T cell receptor (beta chain) has just a few counts. Its target is unknown. The sample belongs to a study of cytomegalovirus exposure and HLA in healthy donors. Across the whole study: An analysis done earlier identified fewer than 140 million unique TCR beta sequences from approximately 200 million T cells. Whole-study findings and limits: HLA alleles showed associations with around 15,000 TCR beta sequences in a later analysis, at a 0.05 false discovery rate.

PCR employed 60 Vbeta and 13 Jbeta primers. Here immunoSEQ multiplex PCR was the method, and the copy in TCRdb shows in-frame clones only, minus some. The table records 40,000 to 55,000 clones, 70% to 80% of them present only once. Germline V lookup: CDR1 MNHNY, CDR2 SVGAGI (reference sequence). J was trimmed by 9 bases and V by 7 bases; bases with no gene match: 13. The CDR3 runs to 15 residues. The sequencing sample was made of PBMCs. The V and J genes are TRBV6-6 and TRBJ1-3, with TRBD1 matching 9 bases. The receptor was derived from a man aged 25 to 40 in good health and CMV-seronegative. The CDR3 protein is CASTGTGTGKATIYF. The CDR3 DNA follows: TGTGCCAGCACTGGAACCGGGACAGGGAAGGCCACCATATATTTT.